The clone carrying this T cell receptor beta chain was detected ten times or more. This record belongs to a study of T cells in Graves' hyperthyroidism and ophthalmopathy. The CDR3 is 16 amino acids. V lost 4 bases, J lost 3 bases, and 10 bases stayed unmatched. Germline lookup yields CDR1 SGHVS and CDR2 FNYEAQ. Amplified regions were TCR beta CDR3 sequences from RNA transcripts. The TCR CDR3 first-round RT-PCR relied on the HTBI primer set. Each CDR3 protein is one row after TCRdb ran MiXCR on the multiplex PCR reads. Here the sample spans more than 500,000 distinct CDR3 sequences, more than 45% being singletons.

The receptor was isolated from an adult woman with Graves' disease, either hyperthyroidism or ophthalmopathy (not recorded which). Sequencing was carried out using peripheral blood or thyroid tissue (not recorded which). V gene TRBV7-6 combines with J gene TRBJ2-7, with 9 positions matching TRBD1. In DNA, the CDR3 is TGTGCCAGCAGCTCCTCCCAGGGACAGGGTAACTACGAGCAGTACTTC. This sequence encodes CASSSSQGQGNYEQYF.